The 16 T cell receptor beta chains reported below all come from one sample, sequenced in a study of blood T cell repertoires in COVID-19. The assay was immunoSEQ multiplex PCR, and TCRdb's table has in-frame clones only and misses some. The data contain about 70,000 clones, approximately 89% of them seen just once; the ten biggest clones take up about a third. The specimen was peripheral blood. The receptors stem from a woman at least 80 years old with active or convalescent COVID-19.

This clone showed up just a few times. The CDR3 here is CASTPPRGPLHF. The CDR3 nucleotides read TGTGCCAGCACTCCCCCCAGGGGGCCCCTCCACTTT. The chain combines TRBV28 with TRBJ1-6, with TRBD1 matching over 7 bases. Germline CDR1 MDHEN, CDR2 SYDVKM. Trimming cost V 7 bases and J 13 bases; bases outside gene matches: 7. The length of the CDR3 is 12 residues.

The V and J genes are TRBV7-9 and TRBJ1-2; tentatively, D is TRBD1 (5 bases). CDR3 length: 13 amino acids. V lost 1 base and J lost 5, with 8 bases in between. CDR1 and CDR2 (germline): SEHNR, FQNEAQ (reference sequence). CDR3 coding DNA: TGTGCCAGCAGCTTAGAGGGGAGGTATGGCTACACCTTC. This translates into CASSLEGRYGYTF.

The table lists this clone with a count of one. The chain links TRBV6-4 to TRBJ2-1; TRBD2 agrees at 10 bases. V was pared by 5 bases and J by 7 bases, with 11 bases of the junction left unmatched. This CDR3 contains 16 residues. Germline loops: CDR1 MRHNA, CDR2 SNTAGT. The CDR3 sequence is CASSPLAGRGLNEQFF. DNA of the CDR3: TGTGCCAGCAGTCCACTAGCGGGGCGGGGGTTGAATGAGCAGTTCTTC.

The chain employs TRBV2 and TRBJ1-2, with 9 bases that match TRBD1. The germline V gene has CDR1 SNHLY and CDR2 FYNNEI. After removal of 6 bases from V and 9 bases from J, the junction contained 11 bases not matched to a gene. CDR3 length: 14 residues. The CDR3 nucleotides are TGTGCCAGCAGCCAGAGGACAGGGGTTTATAGCTACACCTTC. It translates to CASSQRTGVYSYTF.

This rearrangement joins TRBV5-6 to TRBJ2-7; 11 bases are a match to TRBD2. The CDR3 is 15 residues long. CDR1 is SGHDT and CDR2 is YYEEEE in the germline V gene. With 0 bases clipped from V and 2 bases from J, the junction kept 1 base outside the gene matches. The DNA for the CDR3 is TGTGCCAGCAGCTTGGTGACTAGCGGGGCCTACGAGCAGTACTTC. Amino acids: CASSLVTSGAYEQYF.

The CDR3, as DNA: TGTGCCAGCAGCAATGCTGATCCGGGTACTAATGAAAAACTGTTTTTT. Translated: CASSNADPGTNEKLFF. The rearrangement uses TRBV7-8 and TRBJ1-4; D not resolved. This CDR3 comprises 16 residues. Between the trimmed V and J ends, which lost 5 bases and 2 bases, there was a span of 15 bases. Per the germline V gene, CDR1 is SGHVS and CDR2 is FQNEAQ.

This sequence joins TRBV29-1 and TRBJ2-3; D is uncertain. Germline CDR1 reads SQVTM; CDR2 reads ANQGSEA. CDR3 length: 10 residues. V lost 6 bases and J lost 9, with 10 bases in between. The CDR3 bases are TGCAGCGTCCTACAGCACACGCAGTATTTT. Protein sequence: CSVLQHTQYF.

CDR3 in amino acids: CASSQGWYGTSLGNQPQHF. The CDR3 DNA follows: TGCGCCAGCAGTCAAGGATGGTACGGGACTTCCCTTGGCAATCAGCCCCAGCATTTT. The rearrangement links TRBV23-1 to TRBJ1-5; D might be TRBD1 (5 bases). TRBV23-1 is treated as an ORF (open reading frame) with a function not yet certain. The CDR3 runs to 19 residues. Trimming cost V 2 bases and J 2 bases, with 22 bases left between them.

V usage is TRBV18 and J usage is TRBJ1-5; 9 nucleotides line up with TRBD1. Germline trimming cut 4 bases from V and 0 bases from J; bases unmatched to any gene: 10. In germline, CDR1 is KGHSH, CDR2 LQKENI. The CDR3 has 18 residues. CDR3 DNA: TGTGCCAGCTCACAAATTAAAACAGGGGGCTCTAGCAATCAGCCCCAGCATTTT. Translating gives CASSQIKTGGSSNQPQHF.

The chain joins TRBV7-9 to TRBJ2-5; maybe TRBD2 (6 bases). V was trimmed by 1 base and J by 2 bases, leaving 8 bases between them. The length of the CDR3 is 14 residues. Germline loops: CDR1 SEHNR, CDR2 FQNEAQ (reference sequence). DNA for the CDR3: TGTGCCAGCAGCTTAGGCGGGACTCAAGAGACCCAGTACTTC. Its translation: CASSLGGTQETQYF.

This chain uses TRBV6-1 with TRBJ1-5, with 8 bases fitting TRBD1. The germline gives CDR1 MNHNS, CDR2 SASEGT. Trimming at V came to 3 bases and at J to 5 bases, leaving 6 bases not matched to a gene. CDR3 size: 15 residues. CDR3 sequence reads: CASSDQDRDHQPQHF. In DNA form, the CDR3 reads TGTGCCAGCAGTGACCAGGACAGGGATCATCAGCCCCAGCATTTT.

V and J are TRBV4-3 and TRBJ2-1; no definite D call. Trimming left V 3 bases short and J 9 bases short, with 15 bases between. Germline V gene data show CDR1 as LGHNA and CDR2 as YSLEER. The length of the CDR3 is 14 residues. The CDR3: CASSHTAVSGEQFF. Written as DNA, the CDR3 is TGCGCCAGCAGCCATACGGCGGTTTCTGGTGAGCAGTTCTTC.

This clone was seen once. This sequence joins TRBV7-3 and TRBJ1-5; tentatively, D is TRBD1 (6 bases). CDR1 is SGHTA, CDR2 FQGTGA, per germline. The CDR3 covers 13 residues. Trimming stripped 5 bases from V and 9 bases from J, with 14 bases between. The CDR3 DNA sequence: TGTGCCAGCAGCGAGGACAGCTTGGGGCCCCAGCATTTT. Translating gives CASSEDSLGPQHF.

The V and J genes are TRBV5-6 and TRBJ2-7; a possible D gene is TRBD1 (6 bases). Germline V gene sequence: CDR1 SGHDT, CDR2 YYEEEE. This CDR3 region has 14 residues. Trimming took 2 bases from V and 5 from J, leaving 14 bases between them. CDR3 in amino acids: CASSFGRGSHEQYF. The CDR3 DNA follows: TGTGCCAGCAGCTTCGGCAGGGGATCCCACGAGCAGTACTTC.

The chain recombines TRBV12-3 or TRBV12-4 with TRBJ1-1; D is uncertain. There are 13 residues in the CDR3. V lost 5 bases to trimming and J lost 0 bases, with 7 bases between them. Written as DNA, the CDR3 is TGTGCCAGCAGTCAAATCATGAACACTGAAGCTTTCTTT. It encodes CASSQIMNTEAFF.

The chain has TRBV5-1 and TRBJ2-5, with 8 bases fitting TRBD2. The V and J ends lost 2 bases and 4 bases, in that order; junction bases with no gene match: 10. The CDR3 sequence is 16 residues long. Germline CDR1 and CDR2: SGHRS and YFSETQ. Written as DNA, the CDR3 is TGCGCCAGCAGCTTTAAGCAGACGGGAGGGTTAGAGACCCAGTACTTC. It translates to CASSFKQTGGLETQYF.